Described below is a single T cell receptor beta chain sequence and its context. TCRdb's copy holds only in-frame clones and misses some; the assay was immunoSEQ multiplex PCR. Of approximately 130,000 clones listed, 77% are singletons. This entry belongs to a study of blood T cell repertoires in COVID-19. The wider study: Spain, Italy and the United States supplied samples that represented acute and convalescent COVID-19. T cells, B-cell-depleted T cells, or PBMCs provided the cDNA or gDNA that served as material.

Germline V lookup: CDR1 MGHRA, CDR2 YSYEKL. Trimming took 2 bases from V and 8 from J; bases not matched to a gene: 7. The length of the CDR3 is 14 residues. The TCR was taken from a human donor in a cohort sampled during active COVID-19. Input material: peripheral blood. V usage is TRBV4-1 and J usage is TRBJ1-2, with 8 bases aligning to TRBD1. CDR3 coding DNA: TGCGCCAGCAGCCAATTAGGACAGGGTAGGGGCTACACCTTC. It yields the protein CASSQLGQGRGYTF.